A single T cell receptor (beta chain) is shown here with its context. Its antigen is not known. Other DNA sequences in the sample encode the same CDR3. The CDR3 spans 12 residues. Trimming took off 5 bases at V and 3 bases at J, with 7 bases between the two ends. CDR1 and CDR2 (germline): MDHEN, SYDVKM. This entry belongs to a study of T cell responses to AZD1222 COVID-19 vaccine. Study findings and constraints: A reported finding is that nearly half of spike-specific TCRs target unmutated variant regions. Spike was spanned by vaccine-associated CD4 TCRs, with dominance at 160-218 and 743-854. It was only after the peak T cell response that any repertoires were sampled. Clonal diversity was possibly underestimated, and white British individuals and females predominated among donors.

TCRdb's copy holds only in-frame clones and misses some; the assay was immunoSEQ multiplex PCR. The table lists some 150,000 clones, over 85% of them singletons. This sample comprised peripheral blood, obtained on day 0 of MenACWY control vaccination. The receptor was isolated from an adult in good health. J is TRBJ1-2 and V is TRBV28, with D hard to call. CDR3 region: CASSLRDYGYTF. The CDR3 nucleotides read TGTGCCAGCAGTCTCCGGGACTATGGCTACACCTTC.